The 18 T cell receptor beta chains presented below share a single source sample, sequenced in a study of T-cell memory formation after mild COVID-19. TCRdb passed the 5' RACE reads through MiXCR, listing each CDR3 protein once. Here the sample spans a few hundred thousand distinct CDR3 sequences, around a sixth being singletons. The source material was PBMCs or a T cell subset sorted from them (not recorded which). The receptors were sampled from a man between 18 and 35 years old who had mild COVID-19 (a few samples of this study predate the infection). Cell type and time point are not known.

This clonotype was observed a handful of times. This rearrangement joins TRBV5-1 to TRBJ2-3, with D unresolved. The CDR3 is 12 amino acids. The V gene lost 0 bases and the J gene lost 14 bases, with 13 bases spanning the gap. The germline V gene encodes CDR1 SGHRS and CDR2 YFSETQ. CDR3 in DNA: TGCGCCAGCAGCTTGGGGGTCAGAGAGGTGTATTTT. Translated: CASSLGVREVYF.

This clonotype was counted only a few times. V is TRBV12-3 or TRBV12-4 and J is TRBJ2-3, with 12 positions matching TRBD2. This CDR3 region has 16 residues. V was clipped by 5 bases and J by 6 bases; unmatched bases: 9. The CDR3 reads CASSQRGLAGGDTQYF. Written as DNA, the CDR3 is TGTGCCAGCAGTCAGCGGGGGCTAGCGGGGGGGGATACGCAGTATTTT.

The chain combines TRBV6-2 or TRBV6-3 with TRBJ1-2; D is uncertain. V gave up 2 bases and J gave up 9 bases, with 7 bases separating them. Germline V gives CDR1 MNHEY, CDR2 SVGEGT. This CDR3 region has 11 residues. CDR3 DNA sequence: TGTGCCAGCAGTTACCCGACCCGCTACACCTTC. Residues: CASSYPTRYTF.

This clonotype occurred a few times. This chain links TRBV2 with TRBJ1-1, with a tentative D call TRBD1 (6 bases). This CDR3 spans 14 amino acids. Between the trimmed V and J ends, which lost 5 bases and 1 base, there was a span of 11 bases. CDR1 and CDR2 (germline): SNHLY, FYNNEI. This CDR3 reads CASSSAGANTEAFF. The CDR3 DNA reads TGTGCCAGCAGTAGTGCGGGGGCGAACACTGAAGCTTTCTTT.

The rearrangement links TRBV7-6 to TRBJ2-1; the D gene is possibly TRBD2 (7 bases). In germline, CDR1 is SGHVS, CDR2 FNYEAQ. V was clipped by 2 bases and J by 10 bases, with 21 bases between them. The CDR3 extends over 16 amino acids. In DNA, the CDR3 is TGTGCCAGCAGCTTACTTGGGGGGGCTCGGACCAGGGAGCAGTTCTTC. Translating it yields CASSLLGGARTREQFF.

The sample holds a few counts of this clonotype. The rearrangement joins TRBV5-1 to TRBJ1-5, with D possibly being TRBD1 (6 bases). CDR3 length: 17 amino acids. Per germline, CDR1 SGHRS and CDR2 YFSETQ. V lost 3 bases and J lost 0, with 16 bases in between. CDR3 sequence: CASSSGDGDNSNQPQHF. CDR3 nucleotide sequence: TGCGCCAGCAGCTCAGGGGACGGGGACAATAGCAATCAGCCCCAGCATTTT.

V usage is TRBV9 and J usage is TRBJ1-2; D gene ambiguous. The germline CDR1 and CDR2 sequences are SGDLS and YYNGEE. CDR3 length equals 14 residues. Trimming removed 4 bases from V and 5 bases from J, with 15 bases in between. The CDR3 DNA follows: TGTGCCAGCAGCAACGTGGAGGGAAGGTATGGCTACACCTTC. It encodes CASSNVEGRYGYTF.

This clonotype was seen only a few times. The V call is TRBV5-6, the J call TRBJ1-1; no definite D call. The CDR3 is made up of 17 amino acids. The V gene's germline CDR1 is SGHDT and CDR2 YYEEEE. Trimming stripped 0 bases from V and 1 base from J, with 16 bases between. In nucleotides, the CDR3 is TGTGCCAGCAGCTTGGAAGGTCGATGGGGAGAGAACACTGAAGCTTTCTTT. Its translation: CASSLEGRWGENTEAFF.

The genes are TRBV4-3 and TRBJ1-2; possibly TRBD1 for D (6 bases). Per germline, CDR1 LGHNA and CDR2 YSLEER. V lost 4 bases and J 2 bases, leaving 17 bases between the germline ends. This CDR3 has 16 amino acids. CDR3 nucleotides: TGCGCCAGCAGCCCCTGGGGCGGGGGGGCCAACTATGGCTACACCTTC. As protein: CASSPWGGGANYGYTF.

CDR3 in DNA: TGCGCCAGCAGCTTAACAGGGCCGGGCACCGGGGAGCTGTTTTTT. It translates to CASSLTGPGTGELFF. The rearrangement uses TRBV5-1 and TRBJ2-2, with D perhaps matching TRBD1 (6 bases). Looked up from germline, CDR1 is SGHRS and CDR2 is YFSETQ. The length of the CDR3 is 15 residues. Trimming took 2 bases from V and 4 from J, leaving 12 bases between them.

This clonotype was found a few times. The chain recombines TRBV21-1 with TRBJ2-7; TRBD1 is the table's D call, not checked against the DNA. TRBV21-1 is a recognized pseudogene. This CDR3 has 15 residues. The CDR3 DNA follows: TGTGCCAGCAGCAAAGCTAGGGGAACAGGGGCCGAGCAGTACGTC. Translating it yields CASSKARGTGAEQYV.

The table lists this clonotype with a few counts. The CDR3, as DNA: TGTGCCAGCAGCCAAGTTCGAGGACAGGACAATTCACCCCTCCACTTT. Translated, it gives CASSQVRGQDNSPLHF. This sequence joins TRBV4-2 and TRBJ1-6, with 7 bases matching TRBD1. CDR3 length equals 16 residues. CDR1 is LGHNA and CDR2 is YNFKEQ in the germline V gene. Germline trimming cut 1 base from V and 7 bases from J; bases unmatched to any gene: 7.

The chain carries TRBV4-3 and TRBJ1-1; D ambiguous. Germline loops: CDR1 LGHNA, CDR2 YSLEER. The CDR3 is made up of 14 amino acids. V was clipped by 3 bases and J by 6 bases, with 14 bases between them. CDR3 nucleotides: TGCGCCAGCAGCCAGTACTTGACGGTCGCTGAAGCTTTCTTT. Residues: CASSQYLTVAEAFF.

This clonotype occurred a few times. The chain is built from TRBV9 and TRBJ1-5; no clear D gene. The V end was cut by 2 bases, the J end by 10 bases, with 13 bases between. This CDR3 contains 13 residues. CDR1 is SGDLS, CDR2 YYNGEE, per germline. The DNA for the CDR3 is TGTGCCAGCAGCGTTTCCGACATCGGTCCCCAGCATTTT. The encoded protein is CASSVSDIGPQHF.

V and J are TRBV24-1 and TRBJ1-2, with 7 bases that match TRBD1. CDR3 length: 15 residues. V lost 3 bases to trimming and J lost 4 bases; unmatched junction nucleotides: 7. Germline V gene data show CDR1 as KGHDR and CDR2 as SFDVKD. Here the CDR3 reads CATSDPQGGAYGYTF. The CDR3 region has the DNA TGTGCCACCAGTGATCCCCAGGGGGGTGCCTATGGCTACACCTTC.

The chain uses TRBV5-1 and TRBJ2-3; 8 bases fit TRBD2. J was trimmed by 2 bases and V by 5 bases; bases with no gene match: 13. Germline CDR1 and CDR2: SGHRS and YFSETQ. The CDR3 runs 17 residues. The CDR3 DNA sequence: TGCGCCAGCAGACCACGGACGAGCGGGGGAATCACAGATACGCAGTATTTT. It specifies CASRPRTSGGITDTQYF.

This chain connects TRBV7-6 to TRBJ2-1; TRBD1 aligns across 9 bases. Unmatched junction bases numbered 3, after V lost 3 bases and J lost 6 bases. The CDR3 runs to 14 residues. Per the germline V gene, CDR1 is SGHVS and CDR2 is FNYEAQ. CDR3 residues: CASSFGTGSNEQFF. CDR3 DNA: TGTGCCAGCAGCTTTGGGACAGGGAGCAATGAGCAGTTCTTC.

This chain connects TRBV21-1 to TRBJ1-3; the DNA was not used to check the table's D call, TRBD1. TRBV21-1 is reported as a pseudogene. The length of the CDR3 is 14 residues. The CDR3 loop reads CASSSPTGRNTIYF. The DNA of the CDR3 is TGTGCCAGCAGCAGCCCGACAGGGCGGAACACCATATATTTT.